Following are 4 T cell receptor beta chains from one sample sequenced in a study of Graves' ophthalmopathy and Graves' hyperthyroidism. The TCR beta CDR3 regions underwent amplification from RNA transcripts. Second-round multiplex PCR came after a first-round RT-PCR that employed HTBI primers. TCRdb used MiXCR to reprocess the multiplex PCR reads, holding one entry per CDR3 protein. The table lists about 740,000 distinct CDR3 sequences, approximately 40% of them singletons. Sequencing was performed on peripheral blood. These receptors originate from an adult man with Graves' ophthalmopathy.

This clonotype was seen a single time. A much larger clone is a single base away; this may be a read error. The chain joins TRBV7-2 to TRBJ2-2; no clear D. CDR1 and CDR2 from the germline V gene are SGHTA and FQGNSA. V lost 11 bases, J lost 9 bases, and 16 bases lay in between. The CDR3 sequence is 12 residues long. The CDR3 DNA sequence: TGTGCCCGCACCCCTGGGTACCGGGAGCTGTTTTTT. Translated, it gives CARTPGYRELFF.

This clonotype came up many times. The genes are TRBV7-8 and TRBJ1-2; TRBD1 agrees at 7 bases. Germline CDR1 reads SGHVS; CDR2 reads FQNEAQ. The V and J ends lost 5 bases and 7 bases, in that order; junction bases with no gene match: 10. This CDR3 is built from 14 residues. CDR3 DNA: TGTGCCAGCAGCCCGGACAGGATTTCACCTGGCTACACCTTC. This sequence encodes CASSPDRISPGYTF. The full variable domain, in which reference TRBV7-8 and TRBJ1-2 provide the parts outside the CDR3, is GAGVSQSPRYKVAKRGQDVALRCDPISGHVSLFWYQQALGQGPEFLTYFQNEAQLDKSGLPSDRFFAERPEGSVSTLKIQRTQQEDSAVYLCASSPDRISPGYTFGSGTRLTVV.

In this sample, this clonotype turned up a few times. The V gene is TRBV5-6, the J gene TRBJ1-6, with 9 bases that match TRBD1. Losses at the gene ends were 4 bases for V and 8 bases for J; bases not matched to a gene: 4. The CDR3 covers 14 residues. Germline CDR1 is SGHDT and CDR2 is YYEEEE. CDR3 sequence (DNA): TGTGCCAGCAGCCGGGACAGGGCGGATTCACCCCTCCACTTT. Translating gives CASSRDRADSPLHF.

V and J are TRBV19 and TRBJ1-5; 7 bases line up with TRBD1. CDR3 length equals 15 residues. Germline loops: CDR1 LNHDA, CDR2 SQIVND (reference sequence). Trimming removed 6 bases from V and 2 bases from J; junction bases left unmatched: 7. CDR3 sequence: CASSKTGVGNQPQHF. CDR3 bases: TGTGCCAGTAGCAAAACAGGGGTTGGCAATCAGCCCCAGCATTTT.